Presented here are 22 T cell receptor beta chains from one specimen sequenced in a study of blood T cell repertoires in COVID-19. The protocol was immunoSEQ multiplex PCR, while the TCRdb copy is restricted to in-frame clones and leaves out a portion. The sample has about 74,000 clones, roughly 79% seen once. The sample was peripheral blood. The source is a man aged 65 to 79 with acute or convalescent COVID-19.

This clone was seen only a few times. The V call is TRBV5-1, the J call TRBJ2-7; 7 positions agree with TRBD1. Unmatched junction bases numbered 2, after V lost 0 bases and J lost 2 bases. Germline CDR1 and CDR2: SGHRS and YFSETQ. The CDR3 length is 14 residues. The CDR3 region has the DNA TGCGCCAGCAGCTTGGGGACAGGTCCCTACGAGCAGTACTTC. Encoded protein: CASSLGTGPYEQYF.

The chain employs TRBV18 and TRBJ1-5; weak D call: TRBD1 (6 bases). Trimming left V 1 base short and J 4 bases short, with 14 bases between. The germline gives CDR1 KGHSH, CDR2 LQKENI. This CDR3 comprises 16 residues. The CDR3 nucleotides are TGTGCCAGCTCACCACAAGGGACCCAGGGGAATCAGCCCCAGCATTTT. The encoded protein is CASSPQGTQGNQPQHF.

V and J are TRBV9 and TRBJ2-7; 14 nucleotides agree with TRBD2. From germline, CDR1 is SGDLS and CDR2 YYNGEE. The CDR3 totals 17 residues. The trim removed 2 bases at V and 2 bases at J, leaving 6 bases unmatched. CDR3 region: CASSVGLAGVGTYEQYF. The CDR3 DNA follows: TGTGCCAGCAGCGTGGGACTAGCGGGAGTGGGGACCTACGAGCAGTACTTC.

The table lists this clone with a count of one. The V gene is TRBV6-1, the J gene TRBJ2-7; TRBD2 is a possible D gene (5 bases). V dropped 2 bases and J dropped 6 bases, with 11 bases sitting between them. The CDR3 is 13 residues long. Germline-derived CDR1 and CDR2 are MNHNS and SASEGT. The CDR3 region is CASSEYAGGEQYF. CDR3 DNA: TGTGCCAGCAGTGAATATGCAGGAGGCGAGCAGTACTTC.

In its sample, this clone was seen a few times. V gene TRBV7-9 combines with J gene TRBJ1-2; D unclear. The germline V and J ends were trimmed by 5 bases and 11 bases, with 3 bases remaining between them. Per the germline V gene, CDR1 is SEHNR and CDR2 is FQNEAQ (reference sequence). The CDR3 spans 8 residues. CDR3 DNA sequence: TGTGCCAGCAGCCTTTACACCTTC. Translating gives CASSLYTF.

The CDR3 spells CASSLDVWASGGGRANEQFF. The CDR3 DNA is TGTGCCAGCAGTTTAGATGTATGGGCTAGCGGGGGGGGCCGTGCGAATGAGCAGTTCTTC. The chain is built from TRBV27 and TRBJ2-1, with TRBD2 identical over 12 bases. Germline V gene data show CDR1 as MNHEY and CDR2 as SMNVEV (reference sequence). Trimming at V came to 2 bases and at J to 7 bases, leaving 18 bases not matched to a gene. The CDR3 totals 20 residues.

CDR3 nucleotides: TGCAGCGTTGCCCTGGGCGGGATCTGGGGAGATACGCAGTATTTT. It codes for CSVALGGIWGDTQYF. The chain has TRBV29-1 and TRBJ2-3; the D gene is possibly TRBD2 (6 bases). The V end lost 4 bases, the J end lost 5 bases, and 19 bases lay between the germline ends. Germline CDR1 is SQVTM and CDR2 is ANQGSEA. The CDR3 has 15 residues.

This clone showed up just once. The V and J genes are TRBV10-3 and TRBJ1-1; 7 positions match TRBD1. V lost 8 bases and J lost 4; bases outside the gene matches: 7. The CDR3 has 13 amino acids. Per the germline V gene, CDR1 is ENHRY and CDR2 is SYGVKD. The CDR3 loop reads CAIVDRSLTEAFF. In DNA form, the CDR3 reads TGTGCCATCGTGGACAGGTCACTCACTGAAGCTTTCTTT.

J is TRBJ2-5 and V is TRBV4-3; possibly TRBD1 for D (6 bases). The CDR3 consists of 20 residues. Per germline, CDR1 LGHNA and CDR2 YSLEER. V lost 10 bases to trimming and J lost 5 bases, with 38 bases between them. CDR3 bases: TGCGCCACCCTAAACCCCGATAACAAAGATAGGGCACAGGGCCACGAGACCCAGTACTTC. As protein: CATLNPDNKDRAQGHETQYF.

This chain links TRBV27 with TRBJ2-7, with D unresolved. V lost 1 base to trimming and J lost 2 bases, with 6 bases between them. This CDR3 comprises 13 residues. Germline V lookup: CDR1 MNHEY, CDR2 SMNVEV (reference sequence). The chain's CDR3 is CASSLYPTYEQYF. In nucleotides, the CDR3 is TGTGCCAGCAGTTTATACCCTACCTACGAGCAGTACTTC.

This clone appeared a few times. This chain joins TRBV14 and TRBJ2-1; 9 nucleotides line up with TRBD2. Per the germline V gene, CDR1 is SGHDN and CDR2 is FVKESK. The J segment lost 6 bases and the V segment lost 4 bases, leaving 10 bases of the junction unmatched. The CDR3 extends over 16 amino acids. CDR3 sequence reads: CASSRRVLAGRNEQFF. Here the CDR3 DNA reads TGTGCCAGCAGCCGTAGGGTTCTAGCGGGGCGCAATGAGCAGTTCTTC.

The rearrangement links TRBV12-1 to TRBJ1-6; the DNA was not compared with TRBD1, the D call given in the table. TRBV12-1 represents a pseudogene. This CDR3 is built from 17 residues. CDR3 nucleotides: TGTGCCAGCAGCTTTCGGGGACAGCCGACCTATAATTCACCCCTCCACTTT. Translation: CASSFRGQPTYNSPLHF.

This chain links TRBV24-1 with TRBJ2-7; possibly TRBD1 for D (5 bases). Germline V CDR1 and CDR2: KGHDR, SFDVKD. V was trimmed by 3 bases and J by 0 bases, leaving 14 bases between them. This CDR3 comprises 16 residues. CDR3 residues: CATSDPLGQGSYEQYF. The DNA of the CDR3 is TGTGCCACCAGTGATCCCCTGGGGCAGGGCTCCTACGAGCAGTACTTC.

This CDR3 reads CASSVQGLTGELFF. The CDR3 DNA reads as TGTGCCAGCAGCGTACAGGGGTTGACCGGGGAGCTGTTTTTT. The rearrangement uses TRBV5-4 and TRBJ2-2, with 7 bases aligning to TRBD1. CDR1 and CDR2 (germline): SGHNT, YYREEE (reference sequence). This CDR3 region has 14 residues. The V gene end was trimmed by 4 bases and the J gene end by 5 bases; junction bases not matched to a gene: 5.

This rearrangement joins TRBV24-1 to TRBJ2-5, with 9 positions matching TRBD2. CDR1 and CDR2 (germline): KGHDR, SFDVKD. V lost 7 bases to trimming and J lost 2 bases; unmatched junction nucleotides: 7. The CDR3 sequence is 15 residues long. In DNA, the CDR3 is TGTGCCACCAGCTTAGCGGGAGCCCCACAAGAGACCCAGTACTTC. As protein: CATSLAGAPQETQYF.

The chain combines TRBV28 with TRBJ2-3, with TRBD2 matching 8 bases. There are 16 residues in the CDR3. With 7 bases clipped from V and 1 base from J, the junction kept 10 bases outside the gene matches. Germline values: CDR1 MDHEN, CDR2 SYDVKM. CDR3 sequence (DNA): TGTGCCAGCACCCCCCAGACTAGCGCAGGCACAGATACGCAGTATTTT. Residues: CASTPQTSAGTDTQYF.

The V and J genes are TRBV29-1 and TRBJ2-1; 9 nucleotides line up with TRBD1. From germline, CDR1 is SQVTM and CDR2 ANQGSEA. The junction had 11 bases not matched to a gene; V was cut back by 6 bases and J by 8 bases. CDR3 length: 14 residues. For the CDR3, the DNA is TGCAGCGTGGCCGGGACAGGGAAAGCTCATGAGCAGTTCTTC. Translating it yields CSVAGTGKAHEQFF.

This clone was counted between two and nine times. J is TRBJ1-5 and V is TRBV6-5, with 7 bases aligning to TRBD1. CDR1 is MNHEY and CDR2 is SVGAGI in the germline V gene. This CDR3 is 14 amino acids long. The junction had 1 base not matched to a gene; V was cut back by 0 bases and J by 5 bases. CDR3 sequence reads: CASSYSGTDQPQHF. The CDR3 DNA follows: TGTGCCAGCAGTTACTCTGGGACAGATCAGCCCCAGCATTTT.

The rearrangement links TRBV12-3 or TRBV12-4 to TRBJ1-1; D is perhaps TRBD1 (5 bases). The germline V and J ends were trimmed by 5 bases and 8 bases, with 9 bases remaining between them. The CDR3 sequence is 11 residues long. The CDR3 spells CASSPRGEAFF. In DNA form, the CDR3 reads TGTGCCAGCAGTCCAAGGGGAGAAGCTTTCTTT.

The genes are TRBV7-2 and TRBJ1-5; D remains unclear. This CDR3 contains 13 residues. The germline V gene encodes CDR1 SGHTA and CDR2 FQGNSA. The V end lost 5 bases, the J end lost 6 bases, and 11 bases lay between the germline ends. The CDR3 loop reads CASSTYSGQPQHF. The CDR3 DNA sequence: TGTGCCAGCAGCACCTATTCGGGTCAGCCCCAGCATTTT.

This chain joins TRBV5-1 and TRBJ2-3; D possibly corresponds to TRBD1 (6 bases). The CDR3 is 14 amino acids. Trimming removed 4 bases at V and 2 bases at J, with 11 bases between. The germline V gene has CDR1 SGHRS and CDR2 YFSETQ. CDR3 sequence: CASSPGEITDTQYF. The CDR3 DNA follows: TGCGCCAGCAGCCCAGGGGAGATCACAGATACGCAGTATTTT.

The J gene is TRBJ2-7, the V gene TRBV20-1; D call uncertain. Germline CDR1 and CDR2: DFQATT and SNEGSKA (reference sequence). The CDR3 spans 10 residues. Deletions cut 4 bases from V and 5 bases from J, with 6 bases between. As DNA, the CDR3 is TGCAGTGCTACCAGGAACGAGCAGTACTTC. Protein: CSATRNEQYF.